One sample yielded the 16 T cell receptor beta chains listed below, sequenced in a study of blood T cells in healthy people across ages (dated by TCRdb to 2014 to 2015). The protocol used for the library was 5' RACE. Sequencing was carried out with an Illumina HiSeq 2500. A second about 7 to 12 cycle PCR used a sample-barcoded 5' primer and a J-beta primer mix. TCRdb ran its own pipeline on the public reads, namely fastp trimming at Q25 and MiXCR clone calling, and kept in-frame beta chains. Each record represents a unique CDR3 protein, reported with the most common genes and DNA among its rows. Present in this sample are under 800,000 distinct CDR3 sequences, under 25% of which were seen just once. The ten largest clones capture about 3.6% of the sample. The sample was blood. These receptors originate from a man aged 65 to 85 in good health.

The chain joins TRBV7-9 to TRBJ2-1; TRBD2 agrees at 13 bases. The J segment lost 4 bases and the V segment lost 5 bases, leaving 8 bases of the junction unmatched. This CDR3 comprises 17 residues. Germline V lookup: CDR1 SEHNR, CDR2 FQNEAQ (reference sequence). CDR3 bases: TGTGCCAGCAGCCCCGGGACTAGCGGGAAGAAATACAATGAGCAGTTCTTC. Encoded protein: CASSPGTSGKKYNEQFF.

This clonotype was picked up a small number of times. This CDR3 reads CSARSGSLIYNEQFF. The CDR3 region has the DNA TGCAGTGCTAGAAGCGGGAGCCTGATTTACAATGAGCAGTTCTTC. The genes are TRBV20-1 and TRBJ2-1; 8 bases are shared with TRBD2. Germline V gene data show CDR1 as DFQATT and CDR2 as SNEGSKA (reference sequence). V was pared by 2 bases and J by 4 bases, with 7 bases of the junction left unmatched. The CDR3 has 15 amino acids.

This chain joins TRBV20-1 and TRBJ2-1; D unclear. V lost 2 bases and J 10 bases, leaving 21 bases between the germline ends. This CDR3 is 15 amino acids long. Germline V gene data show CDR1 as DFQATT and CDR2 as SNEGSKA (reference sequence). CDR3 sequence: CSARIGWAGFGEQFF. For the CDR3, the DNA is TGCAGTGCTAGAATCGGGTGGGCCGGGTTTGGAGAGCAGTTCTTC.

With regard to this clonotype: Mismatch with germline at one junction end may stem from a read error. The chain has TRBV14 and TRBJ2-5; 9 nucleotides line up with TRBD2. With the DNA end fitting TRBJ2-7 better, the J assignment may be wrong. CDR1 is SGHDN and CDR2 is FVKESK in the germline V gene. CDR3 size: 16 residues. The CDR3 DNA is TGTGCCGGCAGCCAAGTCCTAGCGGGGCCGACCTACGAGCAGTACTTC. Translated, it gives CAGSQVLAGPTYEQYF.

This clonotype was detected a few times. The V call is TRBV24-1, the J call TRBJ2-2; D could derive from TRBD1 or TRBD2 (5 bases each). V dropped 4 bases and J dropped 9 bases, with 8 bases sitting between them. The CDR3 extends over 12 amino acids. CDR1 and CDR2 (germline): KGHDR, SFDVKD. The CDR3 sequence: CATSEGDRELFF. CDR3 DNA: TGTGCCACCAGTGAGGGGGATCGGGAGCTGTTTTTT.

The CDR3: CASSLLAGAEETQYF. CDR3 sequence (DNA): TGTGCCAGCAGCTTGCTAGCTGGGGCCGAGGAGACCCAGTACTTC. The V and J genes are TRBV7-2 and TRBJ2-5; D may correspond to TRBD1 or TRBD2 (5 bases each). The CDR3 loop spans 15 amino acids. Trimming removed 3 bases at V and 5 bases at J, with 16 bases between. CDR1 and CDR2 (germline): SGHTA, FQGNSA.

This clonotype was seen many times. The chain recombines TRBV2 with TRBJ2-3, with TRBD1 matching 10 bases. CDR3 size: 16 residues. The V segment lost 6 bases and the J segment 1 base; nucleotides outside the gene matches: 7. Germline V CDR1 and CDR2: SNHLY, FYNNEI. The CDR3 is CASRRQGAAGTDTQYF. CDR3 nucleotide sequence: TGTGCCAGCAGGAGACAGGGGGCAGCTGGCACAGATACGCAGTATTTT.

This rearrangement joins TRBV7-2 to TRBJ2-1; 8 bases map to TRBD2. Losses at the gene ends were 7 bases for V and 8 bases for J; bases not matched to a gene: 22. The CDR3 loop spans 18 amino acids. Germline V gene sequence: CDR1 SGHTA, CDR2 FQGNSA. The CDR3, as DNA: TGTGCCAGCATCAATTATTGGTCGGGAGGGACTGGATCCGATGAGCAGTTCTTC. Protein sequence: CASINYWSGGTGSDEQFF.

The V call is TRBV3-1, the J call TRBJ1-5; D not resolved. Germline CDR1 LGHDT, CDR2 YNNKEL (reference sequence). V was clipped by 0 bases and J by 6 bases, with 6 bases between them. This CDR3 has 13 amino acids. The CDR3 nucleotides read TGTGCCAGCAGCCAAGACGGGGTTCAGCCCCAGCATTTT. Protein sequence: CASSQDGVQPQHF.

With respect to this clonotype: This sequence may be a read error, since a much larger clone differs from it by one base. This chain links TRBV12-3 or TRBV12-4 with TRBJ2-3, with TRBD1 identical over 7 bases. The CDR3 sequence is 14 residues long. The CDR3 nucleotides are TGTACCAGCAGTCTCACAGGGGCGGTAGATACGCAGTATTTT. Translating gives CTSSLTGAVDTQYF.

This clonotype was detected ten times or more. The chain carries TRBV28 and TRBJ2-5; D not certain. V lost 6 bases and J lost 11, with 19 bases in between. The CDR3 totals 13 residues. The germline CDR1 and CDR2 sequences are MDHEN and SYDVKM. The CDR3 loop is CASSLVRSGEQYF. DNA for the CDR3: TGTGCCAGCAGCCTGGTAAGGTCTGGAGAGCAGTACTTC.

This clonotype was recorded a few times. V usage is TRBV7-2 and J usage is TRBJ2-3; 11 bases agree with TRBD1. The CDR3 spans 16 residues. After removal of 4 bases from V and 4 bases from J, the junction contained 7 bases not matched to a gene. CDR1 is SGHTA, CDR2 FQGNSA, per germline. CDR3 sequence: CASSSRTGGIADTQYF. The CDR3 nucleotides read TGTGCCAGCAGCTCCCGGACAGGGGGCATTGCAGATACGCAGTATTTT.

This clonotype appeared a few times. The V gene is TRBV10-3, the J gene TRBJ2-5, with D possibly TRBD2 on 6 matching bases. V was pared by 4 bases and J by 2 bases, with 14 bases between. This CDR3 is built from 15 residues. Per the germline V gene, CDR1 is ENHRY and CDR2 is SYGVKD. The CDR3: CAISVGSGEQETQYF. CDR3 DNA: TGTGCCATCAGTGTTGGTAGCGGAGAACAAGAGACCCAGTACTTC.

This clonotype has a single count. The J gene is TRBJ2-6, the V gene TRBV6-1, with unresolved D. The CDR3 runs 16 residues. Trimming removed 0 bases at V and 0 bases at J, with 6 bases between. Germline CDR1 is MNHNS and CDR2 is SASEGT. The CDR3 sequence is CASSEALGSGANVLTF. CDR3 coding DNA: TGTGCCAGCAGTGAAGCGCTGGGCTCTGGGGCCAACGTCCTGACTTTC.

CDR3 loop: CASSYWDGYEQYF. The DNA for the CDR3 is TGTGCCAGCAGTTATTGGGACGGCTACGAGCAGTACTTC. The V and J genes are TRBV6-5 and TRBJ2-7; D assignment may be TRBD1 or TRBD2 (5 bases each). CDR3 length: 13 residues. V lost 3 bases and J 3 bases, leaving 9 bases between the germline ends. Germline V gene data show CDR1 as MNHEY and CDR2 as SVGAGI.

This clonotype was observed a few times. The rearrangement joins TRBV4-1 to TRBJ1-2; D call uncertain. CDR3 length: 15 amino acids. V was pared by 5 bases and J by 0 bases, with 13 bases between. Germline CDR1 and CDR2: MGHRA and YSYEKL. CDR3 bases: TGCGCCAGCAGCGGCGTTTCCGGGACTAACTATGGCTACACCTTC. Amino acids: CASSGVSGTNYGYTF.